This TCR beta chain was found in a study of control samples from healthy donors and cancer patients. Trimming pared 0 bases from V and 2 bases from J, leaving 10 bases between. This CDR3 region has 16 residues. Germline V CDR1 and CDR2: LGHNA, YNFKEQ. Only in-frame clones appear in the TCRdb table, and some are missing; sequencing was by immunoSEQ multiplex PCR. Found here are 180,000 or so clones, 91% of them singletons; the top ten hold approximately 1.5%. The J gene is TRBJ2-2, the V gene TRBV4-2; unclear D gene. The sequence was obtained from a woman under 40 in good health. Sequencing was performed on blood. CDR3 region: CASSQDETTNTGELFF. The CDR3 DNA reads TGTGCCAGCAGCCAAGATGAGACCACCAACACCGGGGAGCTGTTTTTT.